The 27 T cell receptor beta chains listed next were all sequenced from one sample in a study of tumor-infiltrating lymphocytes in localized non-small cell lung cancer. Some clones are missing from TCRdb's copy, which holds only in-frame ones; the method was immunoSEQ multiplex PCR. The sample contains about 6,000 clones, 76% of which appear only once. The source material was lung tumor tissue. All receptors come from a human donor with non-small cell lung cancer.

The gene calls are TRBV5-6 and TRBJ2-3; 7 bases align to TRBD1. The trim removed 4 bases at V and 12 bases at J, leaving 23 bases unmatched. The CDR3 contains 17 residues. Looked up from germline, CDR1 is SGHDT and CDR2 is YYEEEE. CDR3 nucleotide sequence: TGTGCCAGCAGCCTTCCCCCCAGGGGGAGTTTTATAGCAAACCAGTATTTT. It is translated as CASSLPPRGSFIANQYF. Variable domain in full (rest from reference TRBV5-6 and TRBJ2-3): DAGVTQSPTHLIKTRGQQVTLRCSPKSGHDTVSWYQQALGQGPQFIFQYYEEEERQRGNFPDRFSGHQFPNYSSELNVNALLLGDSALYLCASSLPPRGSFIANQYFGPGTRLTVL.

The genes are TRBV5-4 and TRBJ1-1, with a tentative D call TRBD1 (5 bases). Germline loops: CDR1 SGHNT, CDR2 YYREEE (reference sequence). V was shortened by 5 bases and J by 0 bases, with 17 bases between the two germline ends. The CDR3 extends over 16 amino acids. CDR3 region: CASSFAGLSMNTEAFF. DNA for the CDR3: TGTGCCAGCAGTTTCGCGGGACTTTCTATGAACACTGAAGCTTTCTTT.

The rearrangement joins TRBV10-2 to TRBJ2-1, with 9 bases identical to TRBD2. Looked up from germline, CDR1 is WSHSY and CDR2 is SAAADI. The ends lost 4 bases at V and 5 bases at J; junction bases unmatched: 3. The CDR3 extends over 14 amino acids. The DNA for the CDR3 is TGCGCCAGCAGTGGGCTAGCGGGGAACAATGAGCAGTTCTTC. Its protein product is CASSGLAGNNEQFF.

The rearrangement joins TRBV30 to TRBJ2-7; possibly TRBD1 for D (6 bases). Germline V gene lookup returns CDR1 GTSNPN and CDR2 SVGIG (reference sequence). V lost 1 base and J lost 6, with 16 bases in between. This CDR3 has 14 amino acids. The CDR3 region has the DNA TGTGCCTGGAGTGGAGGCAGGGGTTCAGTCGAGCAGTACTTC. Its protein product is CAWSGGRGSVEQYF.

This clone was seen once. V gene TRBV11-2 combines with J gene TRBJ2-7, with TRBD2 matching over 8 bases. J was trimmed by 6 bases and V by 5 bases; bases with no gene match: 12. The CDR3 contains 15 residues. Per germline, CDR1 SGHAT and CDR2 FQNNGV. The CDR3 DNA is TGTGCCAGCAGCCAGAACCGAGGGACTAGAACCGAGCAGTACTTC. It specifies CASSQNRGTRTEQYF. Full variable domain (rest looked up from reference TRBV11-2 and TRBJ2-7): EAGVAQSPRYKIIEKRQSVAFWCNPISGHATLYWYQQILGQGPKLLIQFQNNGVVDDSQLPKDRFSAERLKGVDSTLKIQPAKLEDSAVYLCASSQNRGTRTEQYFGPGTRLTVT.

In this sample, this clone turned up a few times. This rearrangement joins TRBV29-1 to TRBJ2-1; 7 bases map to TRBD1. CDR3 size: 16 residues. With V trimmed by 0 bases and J by 2 bases, 7 bases remained unmatched. CDR1 is SQVTM, CDR2 ANQGSEA, per germline. CDR3 coding DNA: TGCAGCGTTGAAGATCCTGACAGGGAAGCCTACAATGAGCAGTTCTTC. Protein sequence: CSVEDPDREAYNEQFF.

This clone was observed once. The chain links TRBV11-2 to TRBJ2-1; 7 bases match TRBD1. Germline V gene data show CDR1 as SGHAT and CDR2 as FQNNGV. The CDR3 has 18 amino acids. Unmatched junction bases numbered 14, after V lost 5 bases and J lost 1 base. CDR3: CASSPRSPTGSSYNEQFF. CDR3 nucleotides: TGTGCCAGCAGCCCGAGGTCCCCGACAGGGAGTTCCTACAATGAGCAGTTCTTC.

This clone was seen only a few times. This chain uses TRBV5-6 with TRBJ2-2, with 9 nucleotides matching TRBD2. Germline V gene lookup returns CDR1 SGHDT and CDR2 YYEEEE. CDR3 length: 15 amino acids. V trimming: 4 bases; J trimming: 0 bases; junction bases outside the gene matches: 1. The CDR3 sequence is CASSRLAANTGELFF. CDR3 DNA: TGTGCCAGCAGCAGACTAGCGGCGAACACCGGGGAGCTGTTTTTT.

This clone was seen only a few times. V usage is TRBV2 and J usage is TRBJ1-2; TRBD1 matches at 12 bases. The CDR3 contains 14 residues. The ends lost 4 bases at V and 6 bases at J; junction bases unmatched: 3. Germline loops: CDR1 SNHLY, CDR2 FYNNEI. CDR3: CASSGDRGHDGYTF. Written as DNA, the CDR3 is TGTGCCAGCAGTGGGGACAGGGGGCATGATGGCTACACCTTC. The full variable domain, completed using reference TRBV2 and TRBJ1-2, is EPEVTQTPSHQVTQMGQEVILRCVPISNHLYFYWYRQILGQKVEFLVSFYNNEISEKSEIFDDQFSVERPDGSNFTLKIRSTKLEDSAMYFCASSGDRGHDGYTFGSGTRLTVV.

The V and J genes are TRBV18 and TRBJ2-7, with D perhaps matching TRBD1 (6 bases). Between the trimmed V and J ends, which lost 3 bases and 3 bases, there was a span of 12 bases. The CDR3 is 14 residues long. Germline CDR1 reads KGHSH; CDR2 reads LQKENI. CDR3 sequence (DNA): TGTGCCAGCTCACCTAGGGACATAGACTACGAGCAGTACTTC. Translating gives CASSPRDIDYEQYF.

Judged by abundance, this clone is medium-sized. The chain combines TRBV9 with TRBJ1-6; 8 bases align to TRBD1. J lost 7 bases, V lost 4 bases, and 7 bases had no gene match. Looked up from germline, CDR1 is SGDLS and CDR2 is YYNGEE. The CDR3 length is 15 residues. CDR3 bases: TGTGCCAGCAGCACAGGGGGGGCGCACAATTCACCCCTCCACTTT. It yields the protein CASSTGGAHNSPLHF.

This chain uses TRBV7-8 with TRBJ2-2; 11 bases line up with TRBD2. The CDR3 runs to 17 residues. The germline CDR1 and CDR2 sequences are SGHVS and FQNEAQ. Trimming took 6 bases from V and 3 from J; bases not matched to a gene: 9. Here the CDR3 reads CASRPHRLAGHTGELFF. The CDR3 DNA reads as TGTGCCAGCAGGCCCCATCGACTAGCGGGGCACACCGGGGAGCTGTTTTTT.

This clone showed up just a few times. This chain connects TRBV19 to TRBJ2-4, with a weak D call TRBD2 (6 bases). V was trimmed by 6 bases and J by 5 bases, leaving 14 bases between them. This CDR3 contains 14 residues. Germline CDR1 reads LNHDA; CDR2 reads SQIVND (reference sequence). CDR3 loop: CASREGLYENIQYF. The CDR3 DNA is TGTGCCAGTAGGGAGGGGCTCTATGAAAACATTCAGTACTTC.

CDR3 amino acids: CASSSQILQNTIYF. The CDR3 DNA reads as TGTGCCAGCAGTTCTCAGATACTGCAAAACACCATATATTTT. The genes are TRBV28 and TRBJ1-3; D gene uncertain. The CDR3 totals 14 residues. V lost 4 bases and J lost 6, with 13 bases in between. Per germline, CDR1 MDHEN and CDR2 SYDVKM.

This chain joins TRBV11-2 and TRBJ2-6; D gene ambiguous. Germline V gene data show CDR1 as SGHAT and CDR2 as FQNNGV. The CDR3 extends over 13 amino acids. The germline V and J ends were trimmed by 5 bases and 3 bases, with 5 bases remaining between them. CDR3 bases: TGTGCCAGCAGCCCGATTGGGGCCAACGTCCTGACTTTC. This gives the protein CASSPIGANVLTF.

The gene calls are TRBV5-1 and TRBJ1-1, with D perhaps TRBD1 (5 bases). Per the germline V gene, CDR1 is SGHRS and CDR2 is YFSETQ. V lost 4 bases and J 4 bases, leaving 26 bases between the germline ends. This CDR3 region has 18 residues. The CDR3 loop is CASSPLGKIFQGGTEAFF. In DNA, the CDR3 is TGCGCCAGCAGCCCGTTGGGGAAGATTTTTCAGGGAGGCACTGAAGCTTTCTTT.

This chain joins TRBV5-6 and TRBJ1-6, with 7 bases aligning to TRBD1. Germline CDR1 SGHDT, CDR2 YYEEEE. Losses at the gene ends were 5 bases for V and 1 base for J; bases not matched to a gene: 9. This CDR3 region has 17 residues. CDR3 region: CASSHKGRGSYNSPLHF. In DNA form, the CDR3 reads TGTGCCAGCAGTCACAAGGGCAGGGGGTCCTATAATTCACCCCTCCACTTT.

This clone was counted once. The chain carries TRBV6-5 and TRBJ2-7, with TRBD2 matching 9 bases. Trimming took 2 bases from V and 2 from J; bases not matched to a gene: 4. Germline lookup yields CDR1 MNHEY and CDR2 SVGAGI. The CDR3 consists of 15 residues. The CDR3 nucleotides are TGTGCCAGCAGTTACGGTAGCGGGGGAACCTACGAGCAGTACTTC. It encodes CASSYGSGGTYEQYF.

This clone has just one count. The V gene is TRBV10-1, the J gene TRBJ2-1, with 13 bases aligning to TRBD2. From germline, CDR1 is WNHNN and CDR2 SYGVQD (reference sequence). CDR3 length: 15 residues. The V segment lost 3 bases and the J segment 8 bases; nucleotides outside the gene matches: 4. CDR3 nucleotides: TGCGCCAGCAGTGAACTAGCGGGAGGGCTCGATGAGCAGTTCTTC. Its protein is CASSELAGGLDEQFF.

V usage is TRBV7-2 and J usage is TRBJ2-1; 13 bases align to TRBD2. This CDR3 region has 16 residues. The V segment lost 4 bases and the J segment 3 bases; nucleotides outside the gene matches: 3. In germline, CDR1 is SGHTA, CDR2 FQGNSA. CDR3 loop: CASSSWTSGGYNEQFF. Here the CDR3 DNA reads TGTGCCAGCAGCTCCTGGACTAGCGGGGGCTACAATGAGCAGTTCTTC.

The rearrangement uses TRBV2 and TRBJ2-3; a weak D match, TRBD1 (6 bases). There are 12 residues in the CDR3. The germline gives CDR1 SNHLY, CDR2 FYNNEI. The V end lost 8 bases, the J end lost 0 bases, and 6 bases lay between the germline ends. The CDR3 protein is CASGQSTDTQYF. The CDR3 region has the DNA TGTGCCAGCGGACAGAGCACAGATACGCAGTATTTT.

The sample holds a few counts of this clone. The rearrangement uses TRBV5-1 and TRBJ1-1; unclear D gene. Germline V gene sequence: CDR1 SGHRS, CDR2 YFSETQ. V lost 4 bases and J 5 bases, leaving 15 bases between the germline ends. The CDR3 has 14 residues. The CDR3 is CASSSRGKETEAFF. CDR3 nucleotide sequence: TGCGCCAGCAGCAGCCGGGGAAAAGAAACTGAAGCTTTCTTT.

This chain uses TRBV30 with TRBJ1-6; 9 bases align to TRBD1. The CDR3 is 14 residues long. Germline-derived CDR1 and CDR2 are GTSNPN and SVGIG (reference sequence). J was trimmed by 8 bases and V by 3 bases; bases with no gene match: 5. The CDR3 reads CAWSRDRDDSPLHF. The CDR3 DNA is TGTGCCTGGAGCAGGGACAGGGACGATTCACCCCTCCACTTT.

The table lists this clone with a few counts. The chain recombines TRBV30 with TRBJ1-4; D not resolved. The CDR3 covers 13 residues. Germline V CDR1 and CDR2: GTSNPN, SVGIG (reference sequence). V gave up 1 base and J gave up 7 bases, with 10 bases separating them. The CDR3 DNA reads TGTGCCTGGAGTGGAAACGTGGCTGAAAAACTGTTTTTT. The encoded protein is CAWSGNVAEKLFF. Filled out from reference TRBV30 and TRBJ1-4, the complete variable domain reads SQTIHQWPATLVQPVGSPLSLECTVEGTSNPNLYWYRQAAGRGLQLLFYSVGIGQISSEVPQNLSASRPQDRQFILSSKKLLLSDSGFYLCAWSGNVAEKLFFGSGTQLSVL.

The V and J genes are TRBV11-2 and TRBJ2-7, with 7 bases aligning to TRBD1. Germline CDR1 is SGHAT and CDR2 is FQNNGV. There are 14 residues in the CDR3. Trimming took 2 bases from V and 2 from J; bases not matched to a gene: 3. The CDR3 region is CASSLRDSPYEQYF. CDR3 bases: TGTGCCAGCAGCTTACGGGACAGTCCCTACGAGCAGTACTTC.

The V call is TRBV6-5, the J call TRBJ1-3, with a possible D match to TRBD1 (5 bases). Trimming took 2 bases from V and 4 from J, leaving 9 bases between them. The CDR3 is 14 amino acids. Per germline, CDR1 MNHEY and CDR2 SVGAGI. CDR3 nucleotides: TGTGCCAGCAGTTACGGGGGGTACGGAAACACCATATATTTT. It codes for CASSYGGYGNTIYF.

The chain links TRBV19 to TRBJ2-1; D gene unclear. The germline V gene encodes CDR1 LNHDA and CDR2 SQIVND (reference sequence). The V end lost 3 bases, the J end lost 6 bases, and 15 bases lay between the germline ends. This CDR3 has 15 residues. CDR3 DNA: TGTGCCAGTAGTATGACGGCAGGAACCGTCAATGAGCAGTTCTTC. Its translation: CASSMTAGTVNEQFF.